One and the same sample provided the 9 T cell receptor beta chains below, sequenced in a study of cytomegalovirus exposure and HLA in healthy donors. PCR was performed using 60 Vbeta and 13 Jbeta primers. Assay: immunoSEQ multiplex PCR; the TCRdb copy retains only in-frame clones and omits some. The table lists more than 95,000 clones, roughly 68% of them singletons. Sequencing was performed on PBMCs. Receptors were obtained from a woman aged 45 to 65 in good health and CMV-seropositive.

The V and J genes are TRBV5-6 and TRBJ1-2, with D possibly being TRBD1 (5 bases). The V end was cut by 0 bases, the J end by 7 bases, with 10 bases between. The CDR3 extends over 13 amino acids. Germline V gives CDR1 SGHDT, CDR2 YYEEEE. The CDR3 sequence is CASSLEGRAGYTF. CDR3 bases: TGTGCCAGCAGCTTGGAGGGCAGGGCTGGCTACACCTTC.

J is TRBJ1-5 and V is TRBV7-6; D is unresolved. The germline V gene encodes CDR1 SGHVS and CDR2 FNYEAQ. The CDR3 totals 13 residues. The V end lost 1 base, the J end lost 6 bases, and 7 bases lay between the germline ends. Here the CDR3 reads CASSLGDSQPQHF. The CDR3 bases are TGTGCCAGCAGCTTAGGCGATAGTCAGCCCCAGCATTTT.

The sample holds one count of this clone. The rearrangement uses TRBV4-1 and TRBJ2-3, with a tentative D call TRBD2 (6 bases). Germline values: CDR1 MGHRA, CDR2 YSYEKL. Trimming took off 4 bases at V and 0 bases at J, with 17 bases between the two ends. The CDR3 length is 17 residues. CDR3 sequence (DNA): TGCGCCAGCAGCCCCACGAGTCAGGGACTGAGCACAGATACGCAGTATTTT. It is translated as CASSPTSQGLSTDTQYF.

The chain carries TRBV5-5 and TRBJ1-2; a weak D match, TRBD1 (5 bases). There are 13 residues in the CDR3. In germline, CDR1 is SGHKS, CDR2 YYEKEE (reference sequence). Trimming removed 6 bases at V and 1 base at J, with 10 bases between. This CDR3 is CASTSGVNYGYTF. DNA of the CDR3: TGTGCCAGCACCTCGGGGGTTAACTATGGCTACACCTTC.

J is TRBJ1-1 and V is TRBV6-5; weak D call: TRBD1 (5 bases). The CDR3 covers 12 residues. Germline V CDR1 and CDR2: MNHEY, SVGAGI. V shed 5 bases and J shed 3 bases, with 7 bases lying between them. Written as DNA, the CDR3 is TGTGCCAGCAGTCGGGGGGACACTGAAGCTTTCTTT. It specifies CASSRGDTEAFF.

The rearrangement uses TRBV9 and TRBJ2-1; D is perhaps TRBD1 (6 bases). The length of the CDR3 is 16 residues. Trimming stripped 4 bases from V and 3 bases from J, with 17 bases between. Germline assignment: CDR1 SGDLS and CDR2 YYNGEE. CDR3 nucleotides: TGTGCCAGCAGCTCCTCAGGGGACCTTTACTACAATGAGCAGTTCTTC. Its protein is CASSSSGDLYYNEQFF.

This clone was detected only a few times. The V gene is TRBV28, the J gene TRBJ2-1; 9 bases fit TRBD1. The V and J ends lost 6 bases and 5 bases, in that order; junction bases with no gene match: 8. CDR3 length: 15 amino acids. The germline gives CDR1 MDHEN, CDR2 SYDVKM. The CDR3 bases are TGTGCCAGCAGCCCCCTGGGACAGGGTAACAATGAGCAGTTCTTC. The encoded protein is CASSPLGQGNNEQFF.

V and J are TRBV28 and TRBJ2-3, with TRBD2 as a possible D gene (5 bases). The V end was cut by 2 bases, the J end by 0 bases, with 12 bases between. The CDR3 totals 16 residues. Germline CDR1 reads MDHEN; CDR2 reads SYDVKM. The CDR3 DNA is TGTGCCAGCAGTTTAAATAGGCGGACTAGCACAGATACGCAGTATTTT. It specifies CASSLNRRTSTDTQYF.

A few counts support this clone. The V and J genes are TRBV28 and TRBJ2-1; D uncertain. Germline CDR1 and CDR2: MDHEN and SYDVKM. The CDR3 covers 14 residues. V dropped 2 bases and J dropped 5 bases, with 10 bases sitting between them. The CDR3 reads CASSLEAYNNEQFF. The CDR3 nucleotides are TGTGCCAGCAGTTTAGAGGCGTACAACAATGAGCAGTTCTTC.